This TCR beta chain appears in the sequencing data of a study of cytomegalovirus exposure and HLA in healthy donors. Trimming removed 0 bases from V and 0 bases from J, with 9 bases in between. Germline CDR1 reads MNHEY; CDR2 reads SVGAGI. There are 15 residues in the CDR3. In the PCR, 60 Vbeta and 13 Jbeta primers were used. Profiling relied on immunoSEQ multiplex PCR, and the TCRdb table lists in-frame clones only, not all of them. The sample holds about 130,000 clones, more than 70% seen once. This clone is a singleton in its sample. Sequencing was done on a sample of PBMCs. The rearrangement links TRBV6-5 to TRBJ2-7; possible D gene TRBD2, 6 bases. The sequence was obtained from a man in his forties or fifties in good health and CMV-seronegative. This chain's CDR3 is CASSYSRGSSYEQYF. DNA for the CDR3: TGTGCCAGCAGTTACTCGCGGGGCAGCTCCTACGAGCAGTACTTC.